These T cell receptor beta chains were read from a single sample in a study of blood T cell repertoires in COVID-19. Profiled with immunoSEQ multiplex PCR; TCRdb holds only in-frame clones, not every one. The data hold 150,000 to 190,000 clones, with around 74% observed a single time. The sample comprised peripheral blood. Receptors originate from a woman older than 75 with acute or convalescent COVID-19. Each CDR3 is given with its conserved first and last residue. D genes are given only for firm matches. Clone size is shown for a subset of rows, as once, few, many or a class of expanded clone.

clone_size j_call v_call d_call cdr3_aa cdr3_nt
NA TRBJ1-4 TRBV2 TRBD1 CASLGQVATNEKLFF TGTGCCAGTTTGGGACAGGTAGCAACTAATGAAAAACTGTTTTTT
NA TRBJ2-1 TRBV5-6 TRBD2 CASEQTSANEQFF TGTGCCAGCGAACAGACTAGCGCAAATGAGCAGTTCTTC
NA TRBJ1-5 TRBV10-3 NA CAIRRTDNQPQHF TGTGCCATCAGGAGGACAGATAATCAGCCCCAGCATTTT
NA TRBJ2-2 TRBV12-5 TRBD2 CASGLPSTLLAGSKTGELFF TGTGCTAGTGGTTTGCCATCCACCTTACTAGCGGGTAGTAAAACCGGGGAGCTGTTTTTT
NA TRBJ1-6 TRBV7-9 NA CASSLGTGVSPLHF TGTGCCAGCAGCTTAGGGACTGGGGTCTCACCCCTCCACTTT
NA TRBJ2-3 TRBV5-1 NA CASSLGGNSLTDTQYF TGCGCCAGCAGCTTGGGGGGCAATAGTTTGACAGATACGCAGTATTTT
NA TRBJ1-2 TRBV7-9 NA CASSPTTGRKSNYGYTF TGTGCCAGCAGCCCCACGACAGGAAGAAAATCTAACTATGGCTACACCTTC
NA TRBJ1-2 TRBV3-1/TRBV3-2 NA CASSQDWAAYGYTF TGTGCCAGCAGCCAAGATTGGGCAGCCTATGGCTACACCTTC
NA TRBJ2-7 TRBV5-1 NA CASSQGGATYEQYF TGCGCCAGCAGCCAGGGCGGGGCTACCTACGAGCAGTACTTC
NA TRBJ2-7 TRBV7-9 NA CASSFLGGASYEQYF TGTGCCAGCAGCTTTCTGGGTGGGGCCTCCTACGAGCAGTACTTC
NA TRBJ2-3 TRBV6-1 NA CASSEGGALTDTQYF TGTGCCAGCAGTGAGGGCGGGGCGCTGACAGATACGCAGTATTTT
NA TRBJ1-1 TRBV6-5 NA CASSQQGNTEAFF TGTGCCAGCAGTCAACAGGGTAACACTGAAGCTTTCTTT
NA TRBJ1-6 TRBV25-1 NA CASSESGHNSPLHF TGTGCCAGCAGTGAGTCAGGGCATAATTCACCCCTCCACTTT
NA TRBJ1-2 TRBV9 NA CASSRDYVGGYTF TGTGCCAGCAGCAGGGACTACGTCGGAGGCTACACCTTC
few TRBJ2-7 TRBV4-1 TRBD2 CASSQGGLAQYEQYF TGCGCCAGCAGTCAGGGCGGACTAGCGCAATACGAGCAGTACTTC
NA TRBJ1-1 TRBV21-1 NA CASSRDRVKTEAFF TGTGCCAGCAGCAGGGACAGGGTAAAAACTGAAGCTTTCTTT
few TRBJ1-5 TRBV3-1/TRBV3-2 NA CASSQDQQYQPQHF TGTGCCAGCAGCCAAGATCAACAGTATCAGCCCCAGCATTTT
NA TRBJ1-2 TRBV12-3/TRBV12-4 NA CASSHSDSYGYTF TGTGCCAGCAGTCACTCGGACAGCTATGGCTACACCTTC
few TRBJ1-2 TRBV27 NA CASRPGAGLLGYTF TGTGCCAGCAGGCCGGGAGCGGGGTTATTAGGCTACACCTTC
NA TRBJ1-1 TRBV5-6 TRBD1 CASSPDRGAEAFF TGTGCCAGCAGCCCCGACAGGGGCGCTGAAGCTTTCTTT
NA TRBJ1-6 TRBV6-2/TRBV6-3 NA CASSRATQENSPLHF TGTGCCAGCAGCCGCGCGACCCAGGAAAATTCACCCCTCCACTTT
few TRBJ1-2 TRBV6-5 NA CASSPDSWRIYGYTF TGTGCCAGCAGCCCCGACTCATGGCGGATCTATGGCTACACCTTC
NA TRBJ2-7 TRBV9 NA CASSVQDSYEQYF TGTGCCAGCAGCGTACAGGACTCCTACGAGCAGTACTTC
NA TRBJ1-1 TRBV19 NA CASKTDFGDQNGGPTEAFF TGTGCCAGTAAGACGGACTTTGGGGACCAGAACGGGGGGCCCACTGAAGCTTTCTTT
NA TRBJ1-1 TRBV12-3/TRBV12-4 TRBD1 CASSPDRVEAFF TGTGCCAGCAGCCCGGACAGGGTTGAAGCTTTCTTT
NA TRBJ2-7 TRBV5-1 TRBD2 CASSLGGAGDYEQYF TGCGCCAGCAGCTTGGGTGGGGCGGGAGATTACGAGCAGTACTTC
NA TRBJ1-1 TRBV5-8 TRBD1 CASAPSGTGFTWTEAFF TGTGCCAGCGCCCCTTCCGGGACAGGGTTTACGTGGACTGAAGCTTTCTTT
NA TRBJ1-1 TRBV3-1/TRBV3-2 NA CASSQDGPQEAFF TGTGCCAGCAGCCAAGATGGGCCGCAGGAAGCTTTCTTT
NA TRBJ1-4 TRBV3-1/TRBV3-2 TRBD1 CASSPRQGIGEKLFF TGTGCCAGCAGCCCTAGACAGGGGATAGGTGAAAAACTGTTTTTT
NA TRBJ2-5 TRBV7-2 NA CASSPLWGPEETQYF TGTGCCAGCAGCCCACTCTGGGGGCCCGAAGAGACCCAGTACTTC
few TRBJ2-2 TRBV6-6 TRBD2 CASRWTSGGPGELFF TGTGCCAGCAGGTGGACTAGCGGGGGGCCCGGGGAGCTGTTTTTT
NA TRBJ1-3 TRBV19 NA CASSRQDAGFGNTIYF TGTGCCAGTAGTCGACAGGACGCGGGTTTTGGAAACACCATATATTTT
NA TRBJ2-3 TRBV7-2 TRBD2 CASSLVASGSRTDTQYF TGTGCCAGCAGCTTAGTAGCTAGCGGGTCCCGCACAGATACGCAGTATTTT
NA TRBJ2-1 TRBV9 NA CASSPRESDYNEQFF TGTGCCAGCAGCCCCCGGGAGTCGGACTACAATGAGCAGTTCTTC
NA TRBJ1-6 TRBV7-2 TRBD1 CASSPWTGRDSPLHF TGTGCCAGCAGCCCCTGGACAGGGCGGGATTCACCCCTCCACTTT
NA TRBJ1-6 TRBV6-2/TRBV6-3 NA CASSATQGFSPLHF TGTGCCAGCAGTGCCACCCAGGGATTTTCACCCCTCCACTTT
NA TRBJ2-3 TRBV2 NA CASRALALSTDTQYF TGTGCCAGCAGGGCTCTAGCGCTTAGCACAGATACGCAGTATTTT
NA TRBJ2-1 TRBV30 TRBD1 CAWSVDRVDEQFF TGTGCCTGGAGTGTGGACAGGGTGGATGAGCAGTTCTTC
NA TRBJ2-5 TRBV7-9 NA CASSLAQAQETQYF TGTGCCAGCAGCTTAGCACAGGCCCAAGAGACCCAGTACTTC
NA TRBJ2-1 TRBV7-2 NA CASSLLTWRSPRFDNEQFF TGTGCCAGCAGCTTATTAACCTGGCGGAGCCCCAGATTCGACAATGAGCAGTTCTTC
once TRBJ1-3 TRBV5-6 NA CASSFQGGNTIYF TGTGCCAGCAGCTTTCAGGGAGGTAACACCATATATTTT
NA TRBJ2-7 TRBV30 TRBD2 CAWAGRDEQYF TGTGCCTGGGCCGGGAGGGACGAGCAGTACTTC
NA TRBJ2-1 TRBV19 NA CASSMAFGHSLSSNEQFF TGTGCCAGTAGTATGGCCTTCGGACACAGCCTGAGCTCCAATGAGCAGTTCTTC
NA TRBJ1-1 TRBV18 TRBD1 CASSPQTGLGNTEAFF TGTGCCAGCTCACCTCAGACAGGGTTGGGGAACACTGAAGCTTTCTTT
NA TRBJ1-2 TRBV5-1 TRBD1 CASSSGQAVNYGYTF TGCGCCAGCAGCTCAGGACAGGCTGTAAACTATGGCTACACCTTC
NA TRBJ1-2 TRBV18 TRBD1 CASSPSTLGQDYGYTF TGTGCCAGCTCACCCTCAACACTGGGACAGGACTATGGCTACACCTTC
NA TRBJ2-1 TRBV11-2 TRBD2 CASSVQRGVNEQFF TGTGCCAGCAGCGTACAGCGGGGGGTTAATGAGCAGTTCTTC
NA TRBJ2-3 TRBV14 TRBD1 CASSQRTPGQFSLGHTDTQYF TGTGCCAGCAGCCAACGAACCCCGGGACAGTTTTCTTTAGGTCACACAGATACGCAGTATTTT
NA TRBJ1-1 TRBV29-1 TRBD1 CSVGDRGNTEAFF TGCAGCGTTGGGGACAGGGGGAACACTGAAGCTTTCTTT
NA TRBJ2-3 TRBV3-1/TRBV3-2 TRBD2 CASSQSGSADTQYF TGTGCCAGCAGTCAGAGCGGGAGCGCAGATACGCAGTATTTT
once TRBJ1-2 TRBV7-8 NA CASSFGGGRGYGYTF TGTGCCAGCAGCTTCGGGGGGGGCCGGGGCTATGGCTACACCTTC